This record looks at one T cell receptor (beta chain) sequence and its context. A single count supports this clone. Its specific antigen is unknown. Per-base qualities were not stored, and no clone one base away is much larger. Libraries were made using the immunoSEQ multiplex PCR assay. A mixture of 60 forward primers for TCR Vbeta segments and 13 reverse primers for TCR Jbeta segments was used in the multiplex PCR. Amplification of the CDR3 region of rearranged TCR beta genes was performed with a multiplex PCR assay on genomic DNA. Amplified TCR beta libraries were sequenced as 87-base-pair reads on the Illumina HiSeq System. Under the source paper's analysis protocol: A later analysis tallied roughly 76 million unique TCR beta chains across the 666 repertoires, and about 12 million of those chains were shared by two or more donors. A nearest-neighbor algorithm error-corrected the raw reads and collapsed the reads into unique sequences, merging closely related sequences to remove PCR and sequencing errors. Alignment of CDR3 sequences to IMGT reference sequences was used to assign V, D and J gene segments. For a sequence to be retained, a match of at least six nucleotides to both a V gene segment and a J gene segment was required. Rearrangements were called productive when the CDR3 lacked stop codons and stayed in frame with V and J; all others were non-productive. Following IMGT convention, CDR3 was defined as the stretch from the second conserved V-encoded cysteine to the conserved J-encoded phenylalanine. The earlier analysis of about 620 of the donors excluded sequences that lacked an unambiguous match to a single V gene segment. An earlier analysis of several hundred of the donors classified V segments as functional when productive rearrangements were above 56.7% and as segregating when the standard deviation between donors was above 5%. A statistical classification framework was developed to diagnose cytomegalovirus status using the catalog of TCR beta chain sequences. V and J gene assignment, in a later analysis, came from comparing TCR nucleotide sequences with IMGT/GENE-DB human TR gene sequences. The TCRdist pipeline was used in a later analysis to assign CDR3 sequences and most-parsimonious VDJ recombination scenarios. In a later analysis, each TCR beta chain was defined by its CDR3 amino acid sequence together with its V-gene family, and reads lacking a unique V-gene family were excluded. To address suspected cross-contamination and a sequencing artifact, a later analysis removed around 600 highly shared, low-generation-probability nucleotide sequences. In a later analysis, a clonal expansion index for each public chain was calculated from normalized within-repertoire ranks of inferred template counts. In a later analysis, generation probabilities were computed with a VDJ recombination model fitted to out-of-frame rearrangements, and the resulting probabilities were checked against IGoR. In a later analysis, hypergeometric tests were used to score TCR-TCR, TCR-HLA and TCR-CMV co-occurrence, with a repertoire-size bias correction applied to TCR pairs. In a later analysis, false discovery rates were estimated by permuting HLA or CMV assignments 20 times. A later analysis grouped co-occurring TCRs with DBSCAN, adding TCRdist sequence similarity when clustering within HLA-allele-positive subsets. Repertoires with fewer than 30,000 or more than 120,000 public chains were left out of co-occurrence clustering, as were roughly five repertoires with anomalous nucleotide sharing. Drawn from immuneACCESS, this table holds only the in-frame rearrangements with V and J called that TCRdb kept. Clones are partly lost; checked studies trace under half to an unresolved V gene and leave the rest unexplained. Clonal size and the V and J genes are those of that table, whereas D and trimming came from the DNA. This sample comprises over 150,000 clones, approximately 79% of them detected only once. In total, the top ten clones hold roughly 2% of the sample.

The data were taken from a study of cytomegalovirus exposure and HLA in healthy donors (dated by TCRdb to 2016 to 2017). As for the study more broadly: An earlier analysis of some 600 of the donors reported about 280 Gb of sequence data and 117 million unique TCR beta sequences obtained from about 180 million T cells. Every discovery cohort repertoire had been produced on one sequencing platform. Of the 398 genotyped donors, around 81% fell in the genetic ancestry cluster associated with self-reported Caucasian donors. In an earlier analysis of 587 of the donors, high-throughput TCR beta sequencing was used to judge whether each TCR beta V gene segment behaved as functional or pseudogenic. In a later analysis, previously published TCR beta repertoires from 550 to 700 donors were re-analyzed and high-resolution HLA genotyping was added so that TCR occurrence patterns could be studied. The study combined high-throughput TCR immunosequencing, statistical association of individual TCRs with disease status, and machine learning to predict cytomegalovirus infection status. The number of donors typed differed by locus, with roughly 629-640 for A, B, C, DRB1 and DQB1, about 500 for DQA1, some 570 for DPA1, and 472 for DPB1. The study used immunosequencing to profile the T cell repertoires of approximately 690 subjects and linked those repertoires to cytomegalovirus serostatus. Alongside the repertoire data, information on donor age, sex, ethnicity and CMV serostatus was compiled. HLA typing included class I and class II loci at four-digit resolution. In addition to the first cohort of about 650 subjects, a separate validation cohort of approximately 130 different subjects was used. In the later analysis, no new phenotypic data were used to find candidate immune exposures; instead, reliance was placed on TCR beta sequences and their occurrence across donors. An early release that covered about 600 HLA-typed donors contained about 300 gigabases of sequencing data and around 85 million unique TCR sequences. Four or five DR-DQ haplotypes were handled as single units for association and clustering, since linkage in the cohort was strong. The aim of the study was to test whether cataloging public T cell receptors could identify signatures of past pathogen exposure. In a later genetic analysis, genome-wide SNP genotypes for about 55% of the roughly 700 donors were used, and that subset was treated as a discovery cohort. Across 300 to 500 genotyped donors of the cohort, an average of approximately 220,000 unique TCR beta nucleotide sequences per donor were sequenced, and 15% to 20% of those sequences were non-productive.

Results the study describes overall, beyond this receptor: Linkage disequilibrium might explain the correlated functional status among segregating V segments, but an unknown experimental factor could not be excluded. The classifier was reported to diagnose cytomegalovirus status with high specificity and sensitivity in both the original and validation cohorts. Strong co-occurrence of HLA alleles, especially DR and DQ, made assigning TCR associations to individual alleles difficult. A few of the identified cytomegalovirus-associated TCR beta chains were confirmed in vitro to be specific for cytomegalovirus antigens. In a later genetic analysis, fewer N-insertions in productive TCRs were reported among donors in an Asian-associated ancestry cluster than the roughly 700-donor mean. Presence/absence analyses assumed roughly uniform sequencing depth across donors, an assumption that may not hold. The study listed approximately 150 TCR beta chains as associated with cytomegalovirus. Because counts were too low, about 18 rarely observed V segments, including chromosome 9 orphons, were left out of the earlier analysis of about 500 of the donors. Because HLA typing was missing for some donors at each locus, association tests included only the typed subset. While some public TCRs were present in many individuals, most TCR sequences turned up only very rarely across donors. The cohort was sequenced for TCR beta chains only, and without alpha or paired-chain data the features that could be detected were limited. In a later analysis, several top co-occurrence clusters were reported to appear linked to parvovirus B19, influenza, CMV and Epstein-Barr virus. A further reported finding was that TCR beta sequences accurately predicted the HLA-A and HLA-B alleles for most subjects in the first cohort. According to the authors, the approach could potentially be generalized to other disease states and immunological phenotypes. In an earlier analysis of more than 500 of the donors, most TCR beta V segments appeared in productive rearrangements about 87% or about 30% of the time, broadly matching IMGT annotations. Most CMV-associated TCR beta chains appeared to be HLA-restricted in a later analysis, and the HLA associations seemed to be driven largely by CMV exposure. An association between a missense DCLRE1C variant and V-gene and J-gene trimming of TCR beta chains was found in a later genetic analysis and replicated in an independent cohort. A later analysis found that TCR association rates varied across HLA loci, with DRB1 alleles showing the most associated TCRs and HLA-C alleles the fewest. A cluster of highly shared sequence variants was judged likely to be a technical artifact of the sequencing pipeline. In a later analysis, HLA-associated TCR beta chains were found to be more clonally expanded and to have lower generation probabilities than equally common non-associated chains. In a later analysis, around 17,000 TCR beta sequences were associated with specific HLA alleles at a false discovery rate of 0.05. The only immune exposure information available for the cohort was CMV serostatus.

The cohort was made up of roughly 670 healthy bone marrow donors. At the time of sampling, every cohort member was nominally healthy, though immune exposures that went unrecorded were likely present. The donor tested CMV seronegative, placing the donor among the 350 to 400 seronegative members of the cohort. A peripheral blood sample was provided by each donor, and peripheral blood mononuclear cells were used for TCR beta sequencing. Genomic DNA was extracted from the blood cell samples with the Qiagen DNeasy Blood Extraction Kit. Sequenced sample: PBMCs. The TCR was taken from a man between 35 and 55 years old in good health and CMV-seronegative.

The CDR3 has the sequence CAITQEAGLYNEQFF. The nucleotides read TGTGCCATAACCCAAGAAGCGGGGTTATACAATGAGCAGTTCTTC. The rearranged segments are TRBV15 and TRBJ2-1; 7 central bases correspond to TRBD2. The CDR3 runs 15 amino acids, cysteine and phenylalanine included. The entry retains the CDR3 DNA only, 45 bases that are in frame from base 1. Ends trimmed: V by 10 bases, J by 4 bases; bases unmatched to a gene: 13. Via the germline V gene (reference sequence), CDR1 is LNHNV and CDR2 YYDKDF.